One and the same sample provided the 18 T cell receptor beta chains below, sequenced in a study of regulatory T cells in long-lasting Graves disease. The TCR beta library used iRepertoire HTBI primers with Arm-PCR amplification of CDR3. TCRdb itself ran the multiplex PCR reads through MiXCR, one entry per CDR3 protein. The repertoire includes about 430,000 distinct CDR3 sequences, 15% of them detected once, and about 8.3% sits in the top ten. Stated time point: newly diagnosed GD, antithyroid drugs for less than 3 months. There was RNA extracted from PBMCs, and the TCR library was made from it. These same records also appear under a second study, on T cells in Graves' hyperthyroidism and ophthalmopathy.

The sequencing used peripheral blood mononuclear cells (PBMCs), collected at new diagnosis, from a patient treated with antithyroid drugs. These receptors came from a woman aged 40 to 50 with Graves disease.

This clonotype came up many times. This sequence joins TRBV28 and TRBJ2-4; D might be TRBD1 (6 bases). The ends were cut back, 5 bases at V and 0 bases at J, with 8 bases in the middle. CDR3 length: 14 amino acids. Germline values: CDR1 MDHEN, CDR2 SYDVKM. The CDR3 region has the DNA TGTGCCAGCAGTACGACAGGAGCCAAAAACATTCAGTACTTC. This encodes CASSTTGAKNIQYF.

This clonotype occurred many times. The rearrangement joins TRBV7-8 to TRBJ2-1; 10 nucleotides line up with TRBD2. With 5 bases clipped from V and 4 bases from J, the junction kept 8 bases outside the gene matches. CDR3 length: 16 residues. Germline CDR1 reads SGHVS; CDR2 reads FQNEAQ. CDR3 amino acids: CASSPEGLAEYNEQFF. Written as DNA, the CDR3 is TGTGCCAGCAGCCCCGAAGGACTAGCGGAATACAATGAGCAGTTCTTC.

This clonotype was detected ten times or more. The rearrangement uses TRBV19 and TRBJ1-1, with D unclear. The ends were cut back, 8 bases at V and 0 bases at J, with 16 bases in the middle. Germline values: CDR1 LNHDA, CDR2 SQIVND (reference sequence). The CDR3 is 15 residues long. As DNA, the CDR3 is TGTGCCAGTTTCGGCCAGTCCTTCATGAACACTGAAGCTTTCTTT. Its translation: CASFGQSFMNTEAFF. Using reference TRBV19 and TRBJ1-1 for the parts outside the CDR3, the full variable domain is DGGITQSPKYLFRKEGQNVTLSCEQNLNHDAMYWYRQDPGQGLRLIYYSQIVNDFQKGDIAEGYSVSREKKESFPLTVTSAQKNPTAFYLCASFGQSFMNTEAFFGQGTRLTVV.

This clonotype occurred a few times. This CDR3 is CASSHQITGGLKGYTF. As DNA, the CDR3 is TGTGCCAGCAGCCACCAAATCACAGGGGGTCTCAAGGGCTACACCTTC. V usage is TRBV14 and J usage is TRBJ1-2; 8 bases line up with TRBD1. Per the germline V gene, CDR1 is SGHDN and CDR2 is FVKESK. The CDR3 consists of 16 residues. V lost 3 bases and J lost 8; bases outside the gene matches: 14.

This clonotype was counted many times. The chain combines TRBV27 with TRBJ2-1, with 14 bases lining up with TRBD2. The germline gives CDR1 MNHEY, CDR2 SMNVEV (reference sequence). Trimming took 2 bases from V and 3 from J; bases not matched to a gene: 6. The CDR3 consists of 18 residues. The CDR3 bases are TGTGCCAGCAGTTTAAGGGGGACTAGCGGGAGACACTACAATGAGCAGTTCTTC. Protein product: CASSLRGTSGRHYNEQFF.

This clonotype was counted a few times. For the CDR3, the DNA is TGTGCCAGCAGTGACGGGACTTCCCATGGCTACACCTTC. Translation gives CASSDGTSHGYTF. The chain joins TRBV6-1 to TRBJ1-2; D perhaps matches TRBD1 (5 bases). The germline CDR1 and CDR2 sequences are MNHNS and SASEGT. Trimming pared 3 bases from V and 6 bases from J, leaving 11 bases between. This CDR3 contains 13 residues.

This rearrangement joins TRBV4-2 to TRBJ2-7; 13 nucleotides agree with TRBD2. Unmatched junction bases numbered 6, after V lost 1 base and J lost 0 bases. CDR1 is LGHNA, CDR2 YNFKEQ, per germline. This CDR3 spans 18 amino acids. CDR3 sequence (DNA): TGTGCCAGCAGCCAAGGGACTAGCGGGAGTATCAGCTCCTACGAGCAGTACTTC. This encodes CASSQGTSGSISSYEQYF.

This clonotype was detected many times. This sequence joins TRBV20-1 and TRBJ2-5; 10 bases map to TRBD2. The trim removed 1 base at V and 1 base at J, leaving 0 bases unmatched. The CDR3 runs to 14 residues. Germline V gene lookup returns CDR1 DFQATT and CDR2 SNEGSKA (reference sequence). The CDR3 is CSARGTSGQETQYF. The CDR3 nucleotides are TGCAGTGCTAGAGGGACTAGCGGCCAAGAGACCCAGTACTTC.

Notes on this clonotype: This may be a read error, as it is one base from a much larger clone. The chain carries TRBV28 and TRBJ2-1, with a possible D match to TRBD1 (6 bases). The germline CDR1 and CDR2 sequences are MDHEN and SYDVKM. CDR3 size: 13 residues. The CDR3 DNA reads TGTGTCAGCTTTCAGGGGCTCGGCAATGAGCAGTTCTTC. It yields the protein CVSFQGLGNEQFF.

This clonotype was counted only a few times. The chain employs TRBV7-9 and TRBJ2-1; 9 positions agree with TRBD2. Germline V CDR1 and CDR2: SEHNR, FQNEAQ (reference sequence). This CDR3 comprises 17 residues. Trimming cost V 4 bases and J 2 bases; bases outside gene matches: 9. CDR3 sequence reads: CASSSENSGRTYNEQFF. The CDR3 bases are TGTGCCAGCAGCTCGGAGAATAGCGGGAGAACCTACAATGAGCAGTTCTTC.

This clonotype was observed at least ten times. The V and J genes are TRBV28 and TRBJ1-6; tentatively, D is TRBD1 (6 bases). Germline V gives CDR1 MDHEN, CDR2 SYDVKM. The CDR3 sequence is 16 residues long. V dropped 2 bases and J dropped 12 bases, with 20 bases sitting between them. As DNA, the CDR3 is TGTGCCAGCAGTTTAGGGCCAGGGGTTATCGAGTTACCCCTCCACTTT. Its protein is CASSLGPGVIELPLHF.

A remark on this clonotype: This may be a read error: a much more frequent sequence differs by one nucleotide. The V and J genes are TRBV6-1 and TRBJ2-3, with 11 bases matching TRBD2. Germline V gene data show CDR1 as MNHNS and CDR2 as SASEGT. This CDR3 comprises 15 residues. The CDR3 region is CAGSEEGLAGDTQYF. CDR3 coding DNA: TGTGCCGGCAGTGAAGAAGGACTAGCGGGAGATACGCAGTATTTT.

The chain combines TRBV12-3 or TRBV12-4 with TRBJ2-5; 13 bases are a match to TRBD2. This CDR3 contains 16 residues. Germline trimming cut 6 bases from V and 7 bases from J; bases unmatched to any gene: 11. The CDR3 is CASRAGLAGRGGTQYF. DNA of the CDR3: TGTGCCAGCAGGGCGGGACTAGCGGGACGCGGGGGGACCCAGTACTTC.

The table lists this clonotype with a few counts. A much larger clone differs from this one at a single base, so this may be a read error. It is likely a read error, because the conserved phenylalanine at the end of the CDR3 is missing. The chain is built from TRBV28 and TRBJ1-5, with a tentative D call TRBD1 (5 bases). CDR3 size: 15 residues. Germline V gene sequence: CDR1 MDHEN, CDR2 SYDVKM. V lost 6 bases and J lost 0, with 12 bases in between. CDR3 sequence (DNA): TGTGCCAGCAGGTCCAGGGAATATAGCAATCAGCCCCAGCATCTT. Translated: CASRSREYSNQPQHL.

This clonotype was recorded at least ten times. The rearrangement uses TRBV12-5 and TRBJ2-7; D remains unclear. This CDR3 is 12 amino acids long. Germline CDR1 LGHNT, CDR2 FRNRAP. V lost 3 bases to trimming and J lost 3 bases, with 6 bases between them. The CDR3 loop is CASGFRNYEQYF. For the CDR3, the DNA is TGTGCTAGTGGTTTCAGAAACTACGAGCAGTACTTC.

This clonotype came up a few times. This chain links TRBV28 with TRBJ1-2; D is perhaps TRBD1 (6 bases). Per germline, CDR1 MDHEN and CDR2 SYDVKM. Between the trimmed V and J ends, which lost 7 bases and 4 bases, there was a span of 13 bases. This CDR3 region has 13 residues. The CDR3 loop reads CASNTGSVYGYTF. The CDR3 nucleotides read TGTGCCAGCAATACAGGGTCAGTCTATGGCTACACCTTC.

This clonotype has a count of ten or more. The J gene is TRBJ2-3, the V gene TRBV11-2; 13 bases map to TRBD2. The CDR3 sequence is 17 residues long. The V gene's germline CDR1 is SGHAT and CDR2 FQNNGV. V gave up 1 base and J gave up 3 bases; unmatched junction bases: 4. The CDR3 DNA is TGTGCCAGCAGCTTAGGGACTAGCGGGAGAGCGACAGATACGCAGTATTTT. This encodes CASSLGTSGRATDTQYF. Together with reference TRBV11-2 and TRBJ2-3, the CDR3 gives the full variable domain: EAGVAQSPRYKIIEKRQSVAFWCNPISGHATLYWYQQILGQGPKLLIQFQNNGVVDDSQLPKDRFSAERLKGVDSTLKIQPAKLEDSAVYLCASSLGTSGRATDTQYFGPGTRLTVL.

This clonotype was counted ten times or more. This chain joins TRBV12-3 or TRBV12-4 and TRBJ1-2, with D maybe TRBD1 (5 bases). The length of the CDR3 is 16 residues. V lost 6 bases and J lost 4, with 21 bases in between. The CDR3 spells CASSRRSEEGSYGYTF. The CDR3 DNA follows: TGTGCCAGCAGCCGTAGGTCGGAGGAGGGGAGCTATGGCTACACCTTC.